The present TCR beta chain was sequenced within a study of blood T cell repertoires in COVID-19 (dated by TCRdb to the early 2020s). Broadly, across the study: Collaborator samples came from the United States, Italy and Spain and covered acute and convalescent phases of COVID-19. The prospective study material was composed of cDNA or gDNA derived from T cells, B-cell-depleted T cells, or PBMCs. Deeply sampled blood TCRbeta repertoires from subjects exposed to, actively infected with, or recovered from COVID-19 were included in the dataset. The repertoires were released in a freely available public database intended as a resource for research on the immune response to SARS-CoV-2. Samples were obtained from the ongoing ImmuneRACE study (first 160 participants) and from over 1,000 subjects provided by 6 global collaborators. The sample metadata nearly always contained a de-identified subject ID, COVID-19 status, age in years and sex. HLA class I and class II types, where available, came from metadata supplied by the sample provider rather than from assay-based typing.

Here is what the overall study found, with its caveats: How much clinical and demographic metadata was included differed by source and by participant, and the metadata was provided uncurated.

In the prospective study, participants were roughly 18 to 100 years old, resided in 24 geographic areas of the United States, and were enrolled through a virtual design. To assign participants to cohorts, the prospective study relied on clinical history that participants themselves reported in a screening survey and a study questionnaire. Each participant in the prospective study had whole blood, serum and a nasopharyngeal or oropharyngeal swab collected by mobile phlebotomists. Over an approximately two-month period, participants in the prospective study had the option of providing additional blood draws and questionnaires. Blood samples from the prospective study were shipped frozen or at room temperature prior to DNA extraction. TCRbeta CDR3 regions were amplified from genomic DNA using the immunoSEQ Assay, a bias-controlled multiplex PCR. The authors' pipeline ran thus. The number of nucleated cells in each sample was estimated by amplification of reference gene primers within the assay. To quantify the absolute abundance of each unique TCRbeta CDR3 rearrangement, sequence reads were collapsed and filtered. Productive Simpson clonality was computed per sample as the square root of Simpson's diversity index over productive rearrangements. Drawn from immuneACCESS, this table holds only the in-frame rearrangements with V and J called that TCRdb kept. Clones are partly lost; checked studies trace under half to an unresolved V gene and leave the rest unexplained. That table supplies the V and J calls and clone size; D and trimming were determined from the DNA. Counted in this sample were hundreds of thousands of clones; roughly 90% of them appeared once. The ten largest clones add up to more than 2% of the sample.

The CDR3 contains 13 residues, cysteine and phenylalanine counted. The kept DNA is CDR3 alone, 39 bases in frame from the first base. CDR1 is given as GTSNPN and CDR2 as SVGIG, both from the germline V gene (reference sequence). Trimming removed 5 bases from V and 3 bases from J, leaving 14 bases between the germline ends. With regard to this clone: What antigen it recognizes has not been identified. Base qualities are not recorded, but no much larger clone differs from it by a single base.

The chain is encoded by TRBV30 joined to TRBJ2-7; 5 matching bases give a weak D call of TRBD1. Sequenced material: PBMCs or T cells enriched from blood (not recorded which). The sequence derives from a woman in her 40s with acute COVID-19. The CDR3 sequence is CAWGYRTRYEQYF. The nucleotide sequence reads TGTGCCTGGGGGTATAGGACACGCTACGAGCAGTACTTC.